This T cell receptor (beta chain) appears in the sequencing data of a study of T cells expressing NK-cell markers. Study-level information: Sorted CD3+CD56-NKG2C+, CD3+CD56+NKG2C+ and CD3+CD56+NKG2C- T cells supplied the TCR beta repertoires.

CDR3 size: 13 residues. CDR1 GTSNPN and CDR2 SVGIG come from the germline V gene (reference sequence). Points on this clonotype: Its matching antigen is unknown.

Overall study findings and caveats: In several donors, dominant clonotypes made up roughly 25-60.1% of CD3+CD56-NKG2C+ cells. Expanded NKG2C+ T cell clones had unclear HCMV specificity. Of the CD8+ T cells in more than five donors, roughly 1.0-7.5% belonged to dominant NKG2C+ clonotypes.

With the 5' RACE reads reprocessed, TCRdb shows one record per CDR3 protein and no DNA. This repertoire includes 500,000 to 700,000 distinct CDR3 sequences. The sequence came from a man younger than 30 in good health. The chain uses TRBV30 and TRBJ2-1; TCRdb proposes TRBD2, but this gene call is untestable without DNA. Input material: blood T cells: a sorted CD56 or NKG2C T cell subset, CD4+ or CD8+ T cells, or bulk PBMC T cells (not recorded which). The CDR3 is CAWSVGTPNEQFF.